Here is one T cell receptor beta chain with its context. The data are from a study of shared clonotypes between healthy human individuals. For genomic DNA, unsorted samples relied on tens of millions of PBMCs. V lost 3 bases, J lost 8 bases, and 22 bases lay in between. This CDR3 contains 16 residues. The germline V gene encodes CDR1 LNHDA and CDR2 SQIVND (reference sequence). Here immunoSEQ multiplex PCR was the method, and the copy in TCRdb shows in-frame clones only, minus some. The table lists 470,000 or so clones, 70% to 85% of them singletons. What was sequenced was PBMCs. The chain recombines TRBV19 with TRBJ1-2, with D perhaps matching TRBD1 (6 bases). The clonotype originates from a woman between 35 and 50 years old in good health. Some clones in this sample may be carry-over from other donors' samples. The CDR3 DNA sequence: TGTGCCAGTAGTATTTTGGTTGGTGCGGGCCAGGGGGGCTACACCTTC. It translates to CASSILVGAGQGGYTF.